Listed below are T cell receptor beta chains from one sample, sequenced in a study of blood T cell repertoires in COVID-19. Using immunoSEQ multiplex PCR, the repertoire was profiled, and TCRdb retains in-frame clones only, with some absent. This sample has about 200,000 clones, with more than 70% found just once. Sequencing input: PBMCs or T cells enriched from blood (not recorded which). All receptors derive from a woman aged 40-49 years with acute COVID-19. CDR3s include the opening cysteine and the closing phenylalanine or tryptophan. The order of the fields is V gene, clone size, D gene, J gene, CDR3 DNA, CDR3 protein. The D gene is left open where the match is weak. Rows may omit the clone size; those that give it use once, few, many or a size class.

TRBV9,.,TRBD1,TRBJ1-4,TGTGCCAGCAGCGAGGGGACAGGGAGGACTAATGAAAAACTGTTTTTT,CASSEGTGRTNEKLFF
TRBV18,.,TRBD1,TRBJ1-1,TGTGCCAGCTCACCACGTGACAGGGTAGGGAACACTGAAGCTTTCTTT,CASSPRDRVGNTEAFF
TRBV5-4,.,TRBD2,TRBJ2-5,TGTGCCAGCAGCCCCCCGGGACTAGCGGACCAAGAGACCCAGTACTTC,CASSPPGLADQETQYF
TRBV3-1/TRBV3-2,.,TRBD2,TRBJ2-7,TGTGCCAGCAGCTTTAGCGGGGGGGCCGTCTACGAGCAGTACTTC,CASSFSGGAVYEQYF
TRBV5-4,.,.,TRBJ2-2,TGTGCCAGCAGCCTACAGGGTTTGGGCACCGGGGAGCTGTTTTTT,CASSLQGLGTGELFF
TRBV12-3/TRBV12-4,.,.,TRBJ1-2,TGTGCCAGCAGTTCTCACCAGGGTTATGGCTACACCTTC,CASSSHQGYGYTF
TRBV27,.,.,TRBJ1-5,TGTGCCAGCAGTTCGCACAGGGACAATCAGCCCCAGCATTTT,CASSSHRDNQPQHF
TRBV6-5,.,.,TRBJ1-1,TGTGCCACCGGAGGCACTGAAGCTTTCTTT,CATGGTEAFF
TRBV2,.,.,TRBJ1-1,TGTGCCAGCACTGAGGGGCGATCGAACACTGAAGCTTTCTTT,CASTEGRSNTEAFF
TRBV2,.,.,TRBJ2-2,TGTGCCAGCAGTGACACGGGGTGGACCGGGGAGCTGTTTTTT,CASSDTGWTGELFF
TRBV5-6,.,TRBD2,TRBJ2-5,TGTGCCAGCAGCTCTAACCGGTTAGCGGGGGGTCAAGAGACCCAGTACTTC,CASSSNRLAGGQETQYF
TRBV7-2,.,.,TRBJ2-5,TGTGCCAGCAGCTTAGGGCGGGAGACCCAGTACTTC,CASSLGRETQYF
TRBV5-1,.,.,TRBJ1-1,TGCGCCAGCAGCTCAGTCCAGGGGCGTCGTGAAGCTTTCTTT,CASSSVQGRREAFF
TRBV19,.,TRBD2,TRBJ2-3,TGTGCCAGTAGTATAGCGGGGGGGCGAGGAACAGATACGCAGTATTTT,CASSIAGGRGTDTQYF
TRBV30,.,.,TRBJ2-7,TGTGCCTGGTCAACTAGCTACGAGCAGTACTTC,CAWSTSYEQYF
TRBV28,once,TRBD1,TRBJ1-5,TGTGCCAGCAGCCGCGGGACAGGGTACCAGCCCCAGCATTTT,CASSRGTGYQPQHF
TRBV30,.,.,TRBJ2-1,TGTGCCTGGATGGGACTCGCTTACAATGAGCAGTTCTTC,CAWMGLAYNEQFF
TRBV19,few,.,TRBJ2-3,TGTGCCAGTAGATACACAGATACGCAGTATTTT,CASRYTDTQYF
TRBV27,.,.,TRBJ1-2,TGTGCCAGCAGTCTCACTTCCTCAGGGGGCTACACCTTC,CASSLTSSGGYTF
TRBV10-2,.,.,TRBJ2-5,TGCGCCAGCAGTGAGCTAGAGACCCAGTACTTC,CASSELETQYF
TRBV6-5,once,TRBD1,TRBJ1-6,TGTGCCAGCAGAGACGACAGGGGATCACCCCTCCACTTT,CASRDDRGSPLHF
TRBV29-1,.,.,TRBJ2-2,TGCAGCGTTGGTAAACTAGCGAACACCGGGGAGCTGTTTTTT,CSVGKLANTGELFF
TRBV4-1,.,TRBD1,TRBJ1-5,TGCGCCAGCAGCCAAGATCGGACAGGACTCAATCAGCCCCAGCATTTT,CASSQDRTGLNQPQHF
TRBV11-2,few,TRBD1,TRBJ1-1,TGTGCCAGCAGCCCGCCGAGACAGGGGCGACCGAACACTGAAGCTTTCTTT,CASSPPRQGRPNTEAFF
TRBV28,.,TRBD1,TRBJ1-1,TGTGCCAGCAGTCAAAGACCTTTCTCAGACAGGGGGAGGACTGAAGCTTTCTTT,CASSQRPFSDRGRTEAFF
TRBV11-2,few,.,TRBJ2-1,TGTGCCAGCAGCTCCAGGGGGAGTGGGGGGTTAAATGAGCAGTTCTTC,CASSSRGSGGLNEQFF
TRBV7-8,.,.,TRBJ1-1,TGTGCCAGCAGGCCGGCGGGGGGAAAAGGGGACACTGAAGCTTTCTTT,CASRPAGGKGDTEAFF
TRBV7-9,.,TRBD1,TRBJ1-5,TGTGCCAGCAGCGACAGGGTCGCTAATCAGCCCCAGCATTTT,CASSDRVANQPQHF
TRBV29-1,.,TRBD1,TRBJ2-4,TGCAGCGCCCCAGGGGGCACCAAAAACATTCAGTACTTC,CSAPGGTKNIQYF
TRBV9,.,.,TRBJ2-7,TGTGCCAGCAGCGTAGAACAGGGAGCCTACGAGCAGTACTTC,CASSVEQGAYEQYF
TRBV6-5,.,.,TRBJ1-1,TGTGCCAGCACCTTTGCGGGAGCGATGAACACTGAAGCTTTCTTT,CASTFAGAMNTEAFF
TRBV5-1,.,TRBD2,TRBJ2-3,TGCGCCAGCAGCTTAGGACTAGCGGGGGGGCCAACAGATACGCAGTATTTT,CASSLGLAGGPTDTQYF
TRBV12-3/TRBV12-4,.,.,TRBJ2-2,TGTGCCAGCAGTTTGGCGGTGGGGGAGCTGTTTTTT,CASSLAVGELFF
TRBV9,.,TRBD2,TRBJ2-1,TGTGCCAGCAGCGTAGGGCCGGGGGGGCACAATGAGCAGTTCTTC,CASSVGPGGHNEQFF
TRBV19,.,.,TRBJ1-1,TGTGCCAGTAGTGCCCCCGATCGGGACACTGAAGCTTTCTTT,CASSAPDRDTEAFF
TRBV14,.,.,TRBJ1-6,TGTGCCAGCAGCCAAGACCCGAATTCACCCCTCCACTTT,CASSQDPNSPLHF
TRBV27,.,.,TRBJ1-3,TGTGCCAGCCGGCCGTTGGGGGGCTCTGGAAACACCATATATTTT,CASRPLGGSGNTIYF
TRBV9,.,.,TRBJ1-2,TGTGCCAGCAGCGTAGGATCGGGGAAGAATGGCTACACCTTC,CASSVGSGKNGYTF
TRBV24-1,.,TRBD1,TRBJ1-1,TGTGCCAGCCAACCCGGACAGGGGAACACTGAAGCTTTCTTT,CASQPGQGNTEAFF
TRBV11-2,few,.,TRBJ2-7,TGTGCCAGCAGCTTTACAGGGTTCTCCTACGAGCAGTACTTC,CASSFTGFSYEQYF
TRBV28,once,.,TRBJ1-2,TGTGCCAGCAGTCCCGTAGGGGGAAACTATGGCTACACCTTC,CASSPVGGNYGYTF
TRBV27,.,TRBD2,TRBJ2-1,TGTGCCAGCAGTTTAGTAGCGGGGGTATACAATGAGCAGTTCTTC,CASSLVAGVYNEQFF
TRBV14,.,.,TRBJ1-2,TGTGCCAGCAGCCCAACTTGGGGGCCAAACTATGGCTACACCTTC,CASSPTWGPNYGYTF
TRBV5-4,once,.,TRBJ2-1,TGTGCCAGCAGCTTGGAGGGGGGGAGCCGTTACAATGAGCAGTTCTTC,CASSLEGGSRYNEQFF
TRBV7-3,.,.,TRBJ2-2,TGTGCCAGCAGCTTACGCGGGAACAGTATGGTGAACACCGGGGAGCTGTTTTTT,CASSLRGNSMVNTGELFF
TRBV4-1,.,TRBD2,TRBJ2-7,TGCGCCAGCAGCCAAGACCGTTTGGTAGCGGGATCAGGCGAGCAGTACTTC,CASSQDRLVAGSGEQYF
TRBV18,.,TRBD1,TRBJ2-5,TGTGCCAGCTCACCGGGACAGGGCCAGATAGAGACCCAGTACTTC,CASSPGQGQIETQYF
TRBV2,few,.,TRBJ1-3,TGTGCCAGCAGTTTCTTCGGAGCTGGAAACACCATATATTTT,CASSFFGAGNTIYF